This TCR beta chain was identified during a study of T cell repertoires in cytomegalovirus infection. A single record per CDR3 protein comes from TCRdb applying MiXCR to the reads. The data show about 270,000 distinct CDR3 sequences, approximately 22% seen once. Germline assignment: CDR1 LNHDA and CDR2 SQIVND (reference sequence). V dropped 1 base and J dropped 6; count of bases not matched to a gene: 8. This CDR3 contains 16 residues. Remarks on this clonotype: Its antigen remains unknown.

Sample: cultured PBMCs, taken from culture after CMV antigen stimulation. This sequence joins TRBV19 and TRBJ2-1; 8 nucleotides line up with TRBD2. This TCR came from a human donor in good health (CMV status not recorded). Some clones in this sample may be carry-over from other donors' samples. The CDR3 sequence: CASSIGGTSGINEQFF. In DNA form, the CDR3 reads TGTGCCAGTAGTATAGGGGGCACTAGCGGTATCAATGAGCAGTTCTTC.